This T cell receptor beta chain appears in the sequencing data of a study of regulatory T cells in long-lasting Graves disease. Arm-PCR of CDR3 regions and iRepertoire HTBI primers were the basis on which TCR beta libraries were built. One entry per CDR3 protein results from TCRdb running MiXCR on the multiplex PCR reads. The data hold around 480,000 distinct CDR3 sequences, with 15% to 20% observed a single time. The junction had 11 bases not matched to a gene; V was cut back by 0 bases and J by 8 bases. This CDR3 comprises 17 residues. Per germline, CDR1 MGHRA and CDR2 YSYEKL. Time point reported: newly diagnosed GD, antithyroid drugs for less than 3 months. PBMC RNA was the source of the TCR library. Roughly 9.5-milliliter peripheral blood samples went into EDTA tubes. Study results and caveats: Persistent disease samples used TRBV28, TRBJ1-2 and TRBJ2-5 preferentially.

As for this clonotype: Antigen specificity is unknown.

In addition, the sample was reused for a study of T cells in Graves' hyperthyroidism and ophthalmopathy. In that study: Absent ophthalmopathy progression within 18 months defined stable Graves' hyperthyroidism.

The specimen comprised peripheral blood mononuclear cells (PBMCs), sampled at new diagnosis, from a patient treated with antithyroid drugs. This receptor was taken from a man aged 40-49 years with Graves disease. This chain links TRBV4-1 with TRBJ2-1, with 9 nucleotides matching TRBD2. The CDR3 sequence is CASSQELAGGPRYEQFF. Written as DNA, the CDR3 is TGCGCCAGCAGCCAAGAGTTGGCGGGAGGGCCGAGGTATGAGCAGTTCTTC.